This entry lists 7 T cell receptor beta chains sequenced from one sample in a study of blood T cell repertoires in COVID-19. Profiling relied on immunoSEQ multiplex PCR, and the TCRdb table lists in-frame clones only, not all of them. The sample comprises 200,000 to 250,000 clones, 65% to 90% of which are singletons, and over 4.5% rests with the top ten. Sequenced input: peripheral blood. These receptor sequences come from a man older than 75 with acute or convalescent COVID-19.

The V gene is TRBV28, the J gene TRBJ1-1; no clear D. Trimming pared 5 bases from V and 4 bases from J, leaving 17 bases between. Germline loops: CDR1 MDHEN, CDR2 SYDVKM. The CDR3 is 15 amino acids. The CDR3 region has the DNA TGTGCCAGCAGTGAAAGGAGAGGGCAATCCACTGAAGCTTTCTTT. Protein product: CASSERRGQSTEAFF. Variable domain in full (rest from reference TRBV28 and TRBJ1-1): DVKVTQSSRYLVKRTGEKVFLECVQDMDHENMFWYRQDPGLGLRLIYFSYDVKMKEKGDIPEGYSVSREKKERFSLILESASTNQTSMYLCASSERRGQSTEAFFGQGTRLTVV.

This sequence joins TRBV21-1 and TRBJ2-3; no DNA check was done on the table's D call, TRBD1. TRBV21-1 is reported as a pseudogene. This CDR3 has 14 residues. CDR3 coding DNA: TGTGCCAGCAGGTTTGGGACAGTCACAGATACGCAGTATTTT. Translated: CASRFGTVTDTQYF.

The rearrangement joins TRBV3-1 (or the pseudogene TRBV3-2) to TRBJ1-5, with 8 bases lining up with TRBD1. The trim removed 2 bases at V and 7 bases at J, leaving 4 bases unmatched. Germline assignment: CDR1 LGHDT and CDR2 YNNKEL (reference sequence). The CDR3 contains 14 residues. The CDR3 sequence: CASSQRTGHQPQHF. The CDR3, as DNA: TGTGCCAGCAGCCAAAGGACAGGGCACCAGCCCCAGCATTTT.

This clone was detected only once. CDR3 sequence reads: CATSRGLAGASYEQYF. As DNA, the CDR3 is TGTGCCACCAGCAGAGGACTAGCGGGAGCGTCCTACGAGCAGTACTTC. V usage is TRBV15 and J usage is TRBJ2-7; 12 positions agree with TRBD2. Per the germline V gene, CDR1 is LNHNV and CDR2 is YYDKDF (reference sequence). The junction had 2 bases not matched to a gene; V was cut back by 1 base and J by 1 base. CDR3 size: 16 residues.

This chain joins TRBV18 and TRBJ2-1; 14 bases line up with TRBD2. CDR1 is KGHSH, CDR2 LQKENI, per germline. V trimming: 3 bases; J trimming: 12 bases; junction bases outside the gene matches: 4. This CDR3 is built from 14 residues. DNA of the CDR3: TGTGCCAGCTCACCGGGACTAGCGGGAGAAGGGCAGTTCTTC. Translating it yields CASSPGLAGEGQFF.

The rearrangement uses TRBV9 and TRBJ1-2; 8 bases are a match to TRBD1. Germline trimming cut 4 bases from V and 2 bases from J; bases unmatched to any gene: 7. The CDR3 covers 15 residues. The germline gives CDR1 SGDLS, CDR2 YYNGEE. The CDR3 spells CASSPRTGLNYGYTF. CDR3 DNA: TGTGCCAGCAGCCCCCGGACAGGGTTGAACTATGGCTACACCTTC.

The chain links TRBV6-6 to TRBJ1-5, with TRBD1 identical over 7 bases. The J segment lost 6 bases and the V segment lost 6 bases, leaving 8 bases of the junction unmatched. This CDR3 contains 14 residues. Germline assignment: CDR1 MNHNY and CDR2 SVGAGI (reference sequence). DNA for the CDR3: TGTGCCAGCAGGGAGACAGGGCTGGGTCAGCCCCAGCATTTT. Amino acid sequence: CASRETGLGQPQHF.